This TCR beta chain was captured by sequencing in a study of shared clonotypes between healthy human individuals. Study details: Ranging from 18 to 49 in age, donors were two women and a few men. Study-level findings and limits: Shared clonotypes across all four donors exceeded non-shared ones in generation probability.

V lost 2 bases, J lost 5 bases, and 12 bases stayed unmatched. This CDR3 is built from 16 residues. The germline V gene has CDR1 MGHDK and CDR2 SYGVNS. Naive CD8 cells comprised CD45RO-negative, CCR7-positively selected cells, excluding terminally differentiated effector memory CD45RA+ cells. Each of the donors was a healthy adult who was HIV-negative and had not had a recent acute infection or vaccination. Every donor, a Caucasian adult, lived in Nashville, Tennessee. In regard to this clone: Its target is not known.

TCRdb keeps only in-frame clones here, not all; method: immunoSEQ multiplex PCR. This table holds about 2.1 million clones, about 92% found once. The sample comprised naive CD8+ T cells from PBMCs. The gene calls are TRBV25-1 and TRBJ2-7, with 7 bases matching TRBD2. The sequence came from a man younger than 35 in good health. Some clones in this sample may be carry-over from other donors' samples. CDR3 sequence: CASSEARVAGEDEQYF. CDR3 sequence (DNA): TGTGCCAGCAGTGAAGCTCGAGTGGCGGGAGAGGACGAGCAGTACTTC.